The 3 T cell receptor beta chains in this list originate from one sample, sequenced in a study of shared clonotypes between healthy human individuals. Libraries were prepared by immunoSEQ multiplex PCR; TCRdb keeps only in-frame clonotypes and omits some of them. The sample includes around 610,000 clones, about 96% of them seen just once. CD45RO-negative, CCR7-positively selected cells formed the naive CD8 fraction, excluding terminally differentiated effector memory CD45RA+ cells. Sequencing was done on a sample of naive CD8+ T cells sorted from blood. These receptors all stem from a woman in her 30s in good health.

V and J are TRBV6-1 and TRBJ2-7; TRBD1 matches at 8 bases. J was trimmed by 3 bases and V by 2 bases; bases with no gene match: 9. Germline-derived CDR1 and CDR2 are MNHNS and SASEGT. This CDR3 has 16 amino acids. The DNA of the CDR3 is TGTGCCAGCAGTGAATGGGGCGGGACAGGTGGCTACGAGCAGTACTTC. Its translation is CASSEWGGTGGYEQYF.

The chain combines TRBV7-8 with TRBJ2-7; TRBD1 aligns across 8 bases. V lost 1 base, J lost 4 bases, and 9 bases stayed unmatched. This CDR3 contains 16 residues. Germline CDR1 reads SGHVS; CDR2 reads FQNEAQ. CDR3 nucleotides: TGTGCCAGCAGCTTAGTATCCGGGACAGGACCGTACGAGCAGTACTTC. Translation gives CASSLVSGTGPYEQYF.

This chain links TRBV19 with TRBJ1-2; 8 bases map to TRBD1. Germline V gene sequence: CDR1 LNHDA, CDR2 SQIVND (reference sequence). The CDR3 runs to 15 residues. The V gene end was trimmed by 4 bases and the J gene end by 3 bases; junction bases not matched to a gene: 7. CDR3 loop: CASSTDRELDYGYTF. CDR3 sequence (DNA): TGTGCCAGTAGTACGGACAGGGAATTGGACTATGGCTACACCTTC.